This record looks at one T cell receptor (beta chain) sequence and its context. Its antigen is unidentified. Using its own MiXCR run on the 5' RACE reads, TCRdb lists one record per CDR3 protein. The sample shows about 430,000 distinct CDR3 sequences, 18% of them seen only once. The entry originates in a study of T-cell memory formation after mild COVID-19. Study-wide points: The study detected some responding clones in pre-infection memory, suggesting cross-reactive memory joined.

Germline values: CDR1 MNHEY, CDR2 SVGEGT. The CDR3 length is 15 residues. Trimming took 4 bases from V and 1 from J, leaving 13 bases between them. The genes are TRBV6-2 or TRBV6-3 and TRBJ1-1, with D possibly matching TRBD1 (5 bases). The sequenced sample was PBMCs or a T cell subset sorted from them (not recorded which). The source is a man younger than 35 who had mild COVID-19 (a few samples of this study predate the infection). Cell type and time point are not known. In DNA, the CDR3 is TGTGCCAGCAGTTCGTCAATAGACAGGAACACTGAAGCTTTCTTT. It encodes CASSSSIDRNTEAFF.